The 24 T cell receptor beta chains given below trace back to one sample, sequenced in a study of shared clonotypes between healthy human individuals. The table came from immunoSEQ multiplex PCR; TCRdb's copy has only in-frame clones and leaves some out. The sample yields around 430,000 clones, 70% to 80% seen once. The specimen sequenced was PBMCs. The receptors were gathered from a woman aged 40-49 years in good health. Some clones in this sample may be carry-over from other donors' samples.

The V and J genes are TRBV4-1 and TRBJ1-4, with 8 bases that match TRBD1. This CDR3 comprises 18 residues. Germline CDR1 and CDR2: MGHRA and YSYEKL. V dropped 2 bases and J dropped 1; count of bases not matched to a gene: 9. The CDR3: CASSQRDRLRLTNEKLFF. CDR3 nucleotide sequence: TGCGCCAGCAGCCAACGGGACAGGCTGAGGTTAACTAATGAAAAACTGTTTTTT.

This clone was detected only once. This chain joins TRBV19 and TRBJ2-4, with a weak D call TRBD2 (6 bases). Trimming took 8 bases from V and 8 from J, leaving 13 bases between them. Germline values: CDR1 LNHDA, CDR2 SQIVND (reference sequence). The CDR3 runs 12 residues. CDR3 coding DNA: TGTGCCAGTGGACCGGGGACTCACATTCAGTACTTC. It yields the protein CASGPGTHIQYF.

The V call is TRBV7-8, the J call TRBJ1-2, with D possibly being TRBD1 (6 bases). V dropped 1 base and J dropped 5 bases, with 17 bases sitting between them. The CDR3 sequence is 16 residues long. Germline assignment: CDR1 SGHVS and CDR2 FQNEAQ. The CDR3, as DNA: TGTGCCAGCAGCTTAGGGCGGCAGGGGTTATGGTATGGCTACACCTTC. It yields the protein CASSLGRQGLWYGYTF.

Worth noting for this clone: With only one base between it and a far larger clone, this is likely a read error. The chain recombines TRBV9 with TRBJ1-1; TRBD1 agrees at 9 bases. V was pared by 0 bases and J by 9 bases, with 9 bases of the junction left unmatched. From germline, CDR1 is SGDLS and CDR2 YYNGEE. This CDR3 spans 15 amino acids. The CDR3 sequence: CASSVGGQGHSKAFF. DNA for the CDR3: TGTGCCAGCAGCGTAGGGGGACAGGGCCATTCTAAAGCTTTCTTT.

The chain employs TRBV5-1 and TRBJ2-3, with TRBD2 matching 13 bases. The CDR3 runs 16 residues. J gave up 5 bases and V 3 bases, and 6 bases lay outside the gene matches. Per the germline V gene, CDR1 is SGHRS and CDR2 is YFSETQ. Here the CDR3 DNA reads TGCGCCAGCAGCTGGGGGACTAGCGGGATAGTAGATACGCAGTATTTT. This translates into CASSWGTSGIVDTQYF.

This clone was counted a single time. The chain employs TRBV7-9 and TRBJ1-2; maybe TRBD1 (5 bases). This CDR3 has 14 amino acids. Germline V lookup: CDR1 SEHNR, CDR2 FQNEAQ (reference sequence). V lost 2 bases to trimming and J lost 0 bases, with 7 bases between them. In DNA form, the CDR3 reads TGTGCCAGCAGCTTACAGGGAGCTAACTATGGCTACACCTTC. Protein: CASSLQGANYGYTF.

The chain links TRBV6-4 to TRBJ2-3, with TRBD1 matching 7 bases. The CDR3 covers 16 residues. The germline V gene encodes CDR1 MRHNA and CDR2 SNTAGT. Trimming at V came to 2 bases and at J to 1 base, leaving 6 bases not matched to a gene. CDR3 coding DNA: TGTGCCAGCAGTGACGGGACAGCGGACGGCACAGATACGCAGTATTTT. It is translated as CASSDGTADGTDTQYF.

This clone turned up a few times. The chain couples TRBV5-5 to TRBJ1-1; D gene ambiguous. Per germline, CDR1 SGHKS and CDR2 YYEKEE (reference sequence). The CDR3 runs 13 residues. V lost 4 bases and J 1 base, leaving 8 bases between the germline ends. The CDR3 bases are TGTGCCAGCAGCCTCCACACGAACACTGAAGCTTTCTTT. Translation: CASSLHTNTEAFF. Together with reference TRBV5-5 and TRBJ1-1, the CDR3 gives the full variable domain: DAGVTQSPTHLIKTRGQQVTLRCSPISGHKSVSWYQQVLGQGPQFIFQYYEKEERGRGNFPDRFSARQFPNYSSELNVNALLLGDSALYLCASSLHTNTEAFFGQGTRLTVV.

The chain recombines TRBV19 with TRBJ1-2, with 9 bases fitting TRBD1. V dropped 6 bases and J dropped 6; count of bases not matched to a gene: 8. Germline values: CDR1 LNHDA, CDR2 SQIVND (reference sequence). The CDR3 runs 14 residues. The CDR3 DNA sequence: TGTGCCAGTAGAGTATCCCGGGACAGGGATGGCTACACCTTC. Translating gives CASRVSRDRDGYTF.

This clone was recorded once. This sequence joins TRBV5-7 and TRBJ2-2; 15 nucleotides agree with TRBD2. TRBV5-7 qualifies as an ORF whose function is uncertain. J lost 6 bases, V lost 4 bases, and 4 bases had no gene match. The CDR3 runs to 16 residues. Written as DNA, the CDR3 is TGTGCCAGCAGCAAGGGACTAGCGGGAGGTCCCGGGGAGCTGTTTTTT. The encoded protein is CASSKGLAGGPGELFF.

V is TRBV7-8 and J is TRBJ2-1; 9 positions match TRBD2. Germline lookup yields CDR1 SGHVS and CDR2 FQNEAQ. This CDR3 is 16 amino acids long. V was clipped by 5 bases and J by 8 bases; unmatched bases: 13. CDR3 coding DNA: TGTGCCAGCAGCCCCGATATAGCGGGAGTATTTGATGAGCAGTTCTTC. It translates to CASSPDIAGVFDEQFF.

The rearrangement uses TRBV18 and TRBJ1-2; 7 positions match TRBD1. V was pared by 2 bases and J by 7 bases, with 10 bases of the junction left unmatched. The CDR3 is 15 residues long. CDR1 KGHSH and CDR2 LQKENI come from the germline V gene. As DNA, the CDR3 is TGTGCCAGCTCACCATGGGCAGGGGGGAAGAGTGGCTACACCTTC. Amino acids: CASSPWAGGKSGYTF.

This clone has just one count. The chain joins TRBV18 to TRBJ2-3; TRBD1 agrees at 9 bases. V lost 3 bases to trimming and J lost 4 bases; unmatched junction nucleotides: 8. CDR3 length: 16 amino acids. CDR1 is KGHSH and CDR2 is LQKENI in the germline V gene. CDR3 bases: TGTGCCAGCTCACCCCTAAGGACAGGGGCGGCAGATACGCAGTATTTT. Protein sequence: CASSPLRTGAADTQYF.

This rearrangement joins TRBV7-6 to TRBJ2-7; a possible D gene is TRBD1 (5 bases). CDR1 is SGHVS, CDR2 FNYEAQ, per germline. This CDR3 is 14 amino acids long. Between the trimmed V and J ends, which lost 1 base and 0 bases, there was a span of 7 bases. The CDR3 DNA sequence: TGTGCCAGCAGCTTAGGTGACAGCTCCTACGAGCAGTACTTC. Amino acid sequence: CASSLGDSSYEQYF.

This clone appeared once. A much larger clone is a single base away; this may be a read error. V gene TRBV7-2 combines with J gene TRBJ2-3; unclear D gene. Germline CDR1 reads SGHTA; CDR2 reads FQGNSA. CDR3 length: 13 amino acids. V gave up 1 base and J gave up 5 bases, with 7 bases separating them. The CDR3 loop is CASSLDRVDTQYF. Here the CDR3 DNA reads TGTGCCAGCAGCTTAGATAGGGTAGATACGCAGTATTTT.

This chain joins TRBV29-1 and TRBJ1-1, with D possibly being TRBD1 (6 bases). Germline lookup yields CDR1 SQVTM and CDR2 ANQGSEA. This CDR3 comprises 10 residues. The germline V and J ends were trimmed by 4 bases and 8 bases, with 8 bases remaining between them. In nucleotides, the CDR3 is TGCAGCGTTGGGGGGCGAGAAGCTTTCTTT. Amino acid sequence: CSVGGREAFF.

This clone has a handful of counts. The CDR3 region is CASRGLADTYEQYF. CDR3 in DNA: TGTGCCAGCAGAGGACTAGCGGACACCTACGAGCAGTACTTC. The chain combines TRBV7-9 with TRBJ2-7; 10 nucleotides line up with TRBD2. CDR3 length: 14 amino acids. The germline gives CDR1 SEHNR, CDR2 FQNEAQ (reference sequence). The V and J ends lost 6 bases and 2 bases, in that order; junction bases with no gene match: 4.

The chain is built from TRBV7-3 and TRBJ2-2, with 7 nucleotides matching TRBD2. CDR3 length: 15 amino acids. V gave up 5 bases and J gave up 5 bases; unmatched junction bases: 8. The V gene's germline CDR1 is SGHTA and CDR2 FQGTGA. As DNA, the CDR3 is TGTGCCAGCAGCCCCGGACTAGAGGGTACCGGGGAGCTGTTTTTT. It codes for CASSPGLEGTGELFF.

This clone has a single count. J is TRBJ2-1 and V is TRBV11-2; D ambiguous. In germline, CDR1 is SGHAT, CDR2 FQNNGV. This CDR3 contains 14 residues. The V and J ends lost 5 bases and 9 bases respectively, with 17 bases between them. CDR3 region: CASSPGPNLSEQFF. The CDR3 bases are TGTGCCAGCAGCCCAGGACCGAATTTGAGTGAGCAGTTCTTC.

The chain recombines TRBV20-1 with TRBJ2-5, with D unclear. The CDR3 extends over 11 amino acids. Germline CDR1 is DFQATT and CDR2 is SNEGSKA (reference sequence). Trimming stripped 6 bases from V and 5 bases from J, with 10 bases between. Written as DNA, the CDR3 is TGCAGTGCCCCCAGTCGGGAGACCCAGTACTTC. It specifies CSAPSRETQYF.

The chain combines TRBV5-4 with TRBJ2-1; 15 positions agree with TRBD2. J was trimmed by 9 bases and V by 3 bases; bases with no gene match: 4. The CDR3 is made up of 15 amino acids. Germline CDR1 reads SGHNT; CDR2 reads YYREEE (reference sequence). The CDR3 coding sequence is TGTGCCAGCAGCTCTGGGGGACTAGCGGGAGGTGAGCAGTTCTTC. Its translation is CASSSGGLAGGEQFF.

The sample holds one count of this clone. The chain has TRBV6-1 and TRBJ2-7; 7 bases fit TRBD2. The CDR3 covers 15 residues. J was trimmed by 3 bases and V by 7 bases; bases with no gene match: 12. The V gene's germline CDR1 is MNHNS and CDR2 SASEGT. CDR3 loop: CASTPYPAGVYEQYF. Written as DNA, the CDR3 is TGTGCCAGCACCCCCTATCCTGCGGGAGTCTACGAGCAGTACTTC.

The V call is TRBV4-1, the J call TRBJ2-1, with 7 bases aligning to TRBD1. The junction had 15 bases not matched to a gene; V was cut back by 4 bases and J by 0 bases. The CDR3 contains 19 residues. Germline V gene lookup returns CDR1 MGHRA and CDR2 YSYEKL. The CDR3 bases are TGCGCCAGCAGCCTACCGACTCGACAGGGACGTAGCTCCTACAATGAGCAGTTCTTC. Protein sequence: CASSLPTRQGRSSYNEQFF.

This chain connects TRBV7-2 to TRBJ1-1, with TRBD1 matching over 12 bases. Germline assignment: CDR1 SGHTA and CDR2 FQGNSA. The trim removed 6 bases at V and 6 bases at J, leaving 5 bases unmatched. CDR3 length equals 14 residues. CDR3 region: CASRSGTGGSEAFF. CDR3 DNA: TGTGCCAGCAGGTCCGGGACAGGGGGCTCTGAAGCTTTCTTT.